The sequence of this TCR beta chain was determined in a study of identical twins. With V trimmed by 5 bases and J by 6 bases, 12 bases remained unmatched. The CDR3 has 15 amino acids. TCRdb recomputed calls from the 5' RACE reads with MiXCR, one row per CDR3 protein. The sample holds approximately 700,000 distinct CDR3 sequences, about 20% seen once. Another study also made use of these data, one on T cells expressing NK-cell markers. Turning to that study: HCMV seropositivity marked most of the eight sequenced donors; one was seronegative.

The source material was PBMCs. V usage is TRBV12-3 or TRBV12-4 and J usage is TRBJ1-2; TRBD1 aligns across 7 bases. The TCR comes from a woman between 18 and 29 years old in good health. CDR3 bases: TGTGCCAGCAGTCCACCGGGACAGCGATCAAATGGCTACACCTTC. It codes for CASSPPGQRSNGYTF.